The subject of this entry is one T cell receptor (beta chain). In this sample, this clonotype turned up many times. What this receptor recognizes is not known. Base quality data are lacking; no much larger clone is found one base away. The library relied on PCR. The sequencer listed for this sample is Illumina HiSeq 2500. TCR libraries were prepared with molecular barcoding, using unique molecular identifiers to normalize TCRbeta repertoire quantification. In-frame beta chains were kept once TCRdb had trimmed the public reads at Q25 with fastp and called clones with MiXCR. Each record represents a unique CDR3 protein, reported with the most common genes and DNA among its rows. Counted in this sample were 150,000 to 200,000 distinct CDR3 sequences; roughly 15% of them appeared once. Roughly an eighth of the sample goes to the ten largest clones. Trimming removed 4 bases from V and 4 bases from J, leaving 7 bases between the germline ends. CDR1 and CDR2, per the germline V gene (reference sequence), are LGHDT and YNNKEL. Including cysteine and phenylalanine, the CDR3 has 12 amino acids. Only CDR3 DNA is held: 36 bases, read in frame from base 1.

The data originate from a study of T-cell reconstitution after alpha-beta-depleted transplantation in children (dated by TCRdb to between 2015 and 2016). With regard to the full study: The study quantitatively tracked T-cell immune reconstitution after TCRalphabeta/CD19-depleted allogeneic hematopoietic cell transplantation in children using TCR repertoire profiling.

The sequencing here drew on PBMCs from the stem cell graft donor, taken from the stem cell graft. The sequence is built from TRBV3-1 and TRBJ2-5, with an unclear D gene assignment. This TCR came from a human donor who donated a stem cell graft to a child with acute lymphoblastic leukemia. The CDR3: CASSRASETQYF. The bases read TGTGCCAGCAGCCGGGCGTCAGAGACCCAGTACTTC.